This T cell receptor (beta chain) was found in a study of CD8 T cells in ankylosing spondylitis. TCRdb itself ran the 5' RACE reads through MiXCR, one entry per CDR3 protein. The profile shows some 450,000 distinct CDR3 sequences, roughly 17% of them singletons. The CDR3 loop spans 15 amino acids. V was cut by 0 bases and J by 1 base, with 10 bases left in between. Germline-derived CDR1 and CDR2 are MGHRA and YSYEKL. For this clonotype: No antigen is known for it.

Whole-study results and caveats: The authors reported significant enrichment of disease-linked clones in matched ankylosing spondylitis synovial fluid. About 8 highly homologous variants made up a TCR beta motif, and this motif appeared characteristic of ankylosing spondylitis blood. Before this, some motif variants had been reported in reactive arthritis synovial fluid and blood. A CD8+ phenotype characterized the disease-linked clones, which were relatively rare in peripheral blood.

Sequenced input: blood, either unsorted or a sorted T cell fraction (not recorded which). The source is a male donor with ankylosing spondylitis. V gene TRBV4-1 combines with J gene TRBJ2-7; unclear D gene. The CDR3 bases are TGCGCCAGCAGCCAAGAGACGGTGATTTCCTACGAGCAGTACTTC. It codes for CASSQETVISYEQYF.